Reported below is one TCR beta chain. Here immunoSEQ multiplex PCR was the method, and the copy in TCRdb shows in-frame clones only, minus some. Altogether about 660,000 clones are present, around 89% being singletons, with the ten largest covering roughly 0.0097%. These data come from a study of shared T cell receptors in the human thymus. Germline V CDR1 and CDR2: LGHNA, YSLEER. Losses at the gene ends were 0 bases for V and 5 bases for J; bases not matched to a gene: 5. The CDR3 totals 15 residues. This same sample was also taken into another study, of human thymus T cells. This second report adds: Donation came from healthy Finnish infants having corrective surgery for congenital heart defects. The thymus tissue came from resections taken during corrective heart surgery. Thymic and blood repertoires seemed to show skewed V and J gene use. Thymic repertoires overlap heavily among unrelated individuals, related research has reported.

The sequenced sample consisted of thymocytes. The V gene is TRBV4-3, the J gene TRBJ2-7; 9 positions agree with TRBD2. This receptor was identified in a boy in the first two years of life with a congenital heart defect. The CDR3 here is CASSQEFGTSHEQYF. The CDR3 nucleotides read TGCGCCAGCAGCCAAGAGTTCGGGACTAGCCACGAGCAGTACTTC.